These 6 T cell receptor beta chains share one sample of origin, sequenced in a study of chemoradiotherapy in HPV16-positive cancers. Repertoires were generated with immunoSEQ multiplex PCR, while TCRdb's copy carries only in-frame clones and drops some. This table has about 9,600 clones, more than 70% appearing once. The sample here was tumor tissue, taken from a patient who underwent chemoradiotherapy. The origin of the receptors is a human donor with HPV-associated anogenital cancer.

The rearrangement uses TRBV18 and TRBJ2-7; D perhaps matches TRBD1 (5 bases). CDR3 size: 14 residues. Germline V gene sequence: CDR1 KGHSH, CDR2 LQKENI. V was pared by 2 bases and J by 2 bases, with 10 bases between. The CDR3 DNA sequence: TGTGCCAGCTCACCAATACAGGATCCCTACGAGCAGTACTTC. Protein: CASSPIQDPYEQYF.

The CDR3: CASSYSGQGANEKLFF. The DNA of the CDR3 is TGTGCCAGCAGTTACTCGGGACAGGGAGCTAATGAAAAACTGTTTTTT. The chain couples TRBV6-6 to TRBJ1-4, with 9 bases matching TRBD1. Germline V gene lookup returns CDR1 MNHNY and CDR2 SVGAGI (reference sequence). CDR3 length equals 16 residues. With 0 bases clipped from V and 3 bases from J, the junction kept 2 bases outside the gene matches.

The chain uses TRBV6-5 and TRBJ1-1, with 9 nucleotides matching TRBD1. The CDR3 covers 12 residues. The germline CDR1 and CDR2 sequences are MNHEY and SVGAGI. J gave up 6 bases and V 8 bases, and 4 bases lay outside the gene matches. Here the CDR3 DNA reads TGTGCCAGCGTGGGACAGGGCTCTGAAGCTTTCTTT. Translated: CASVGQGSEAFF.

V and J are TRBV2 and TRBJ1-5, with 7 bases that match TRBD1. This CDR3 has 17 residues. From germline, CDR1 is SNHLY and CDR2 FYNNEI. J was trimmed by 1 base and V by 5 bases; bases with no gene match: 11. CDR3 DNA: TGTGCCAGCAGTAGAACAGGGGATCTAGGGAGCAATCAGCCCCAGCATTTT. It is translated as CASSRTGDLGSNQPQHF.

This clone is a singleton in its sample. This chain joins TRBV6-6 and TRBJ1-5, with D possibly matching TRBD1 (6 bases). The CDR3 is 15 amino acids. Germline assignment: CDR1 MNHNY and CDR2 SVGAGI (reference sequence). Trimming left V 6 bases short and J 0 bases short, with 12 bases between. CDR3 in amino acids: CASRSDSYSNQPQHF. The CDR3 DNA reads TGTGCCAGCAGGTCGGACAGCTATAGCAATCAGCCCCAGCATTTT.

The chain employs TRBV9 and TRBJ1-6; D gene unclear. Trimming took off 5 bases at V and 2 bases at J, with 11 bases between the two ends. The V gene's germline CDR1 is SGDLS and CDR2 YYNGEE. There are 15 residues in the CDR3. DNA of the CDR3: TGTGCCAGCAGTGCCAGTAAACCCTATAATTCACCCCTCCACTTT. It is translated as CASSASKPYNSPLHF.